These 31 T cell receptor beta chains originate from one sample sequenced in a study of blood T cell repertoires in COVID-19. Some clones are missing from TCRdb's copy, which holds only in-frame ones; the method was immunoSEQ multiplex PCR. The sample yields 120,000 or so clones, over 75% seen once. Sequenced material: peripheral blood. The receptor set was obtained from a man between 65 and 79 years old with active or convalescent COVID-19.

This rearrangement joins TRBV7-9 to TRBJ1-2; D gene uncertain. The germline V gene encodes CDR1 SEHNR and CDR2 FQNEAQ (reference sequence). The CDR3 length is 13 residues. The V gene lost 1 base and the J gene lost 3 bases, with 6 bases spanning the gap. The CDR3: CASSLEEDYGYTF. In nucleotides, the CDR3 is TGTGCCAGCAGCTTAGAGGAGGACTATGGCTACACCTTC. Looking up the rest from reference TRBV7-9 and TRBJ1-2 gives the full variable domain: DTGVSQNPRHKITKRGQNVTFRCDPISEHNRLYWYRQTLGQGPEFLTYFQNEAQLEKSRLLSDRFSAERPKGSFSTLEIQRTEQGDSAMYLCASSLEEDYGYTFGSGTRLTVV.

V gene TRBV4-1 combines with J gene TRBJ2-2; D remains unclear. Germline loops: CDR1 MGHRA, CDR2 YSYEKL. This CDR3 is built from 12 residues. V shed 3 bases and J shed 5 bases, with 4 bases lying between them. CDR3 sequence: CASSHSTGELFF. CDR3 coding DNA: TGCGCCAGCAGCCATTCTACCGGGGAGCTGTTTTTT.

V is TRBV11-2 and J is TRBJ2-7; no reliable D call. V lost 4 bases and J lost 4, with 5 bases in between. The CDR3 is made up of 11 amino acids. Germline loops: CDR1 SGHAT, CDR2 FQNNGV. The CDR3 nucleotides read TGTGCCAGCAGCTCACATTACGAGCAGTACTTC. This encodes CASSSHYEQYF.

The chain joins TRBV5-6 to TRBJ1-1, with 8 bases aligning to TRBD1. Per the germline V gene, CDR1 is SGHDT and CDR2 is YYEEEE. V shed 4 bases and J 0 bases; nucleotides not matched to a gene: 8. This CDR3 contains 16 residues. CDR3 residues: CASSLGTGRMNTEAFF. In DNA form, the CDR3 reads TGTGCCAGCAGCCTAGGGACAGGTCGAATGAACACTGAAGCTTTCTTT.

The CDR3: CASSPSGRGFSTDTQYF. CDR3 bases: TGTGCCAGCAGCCCAAGCGGGAGAGGCTTTAGCACAGATACGCAGTATTTT. The V call is TRBV3-1 (or the pseudogene TRBV3-2), the J call TRBJ2-3; 8 positions agree with TRBD2. From germline, CDR1 is LGHDT and CDR2 YNNKEL (reference sequence). CDR3 length: 17 residues. V gave up 4 bases and J gave up 0 bases; unmatched junction bases: 9.

The DNA for the CDR3 is TGTGCCAGCAGTCCTACCCGCGCGACAGGTCAGCCCCAGCATTTT. Amino acids: CASSPTRATGQPQHF. This chain links TRBV28 with TRBJ1-5; D perhaps matches TRBD1 (6 bases). Trimming took 5 bases from V and 6 from J, leaving 17 bases between them. Looked up from germline, CDR1 is MDHEN and CDR2 is SYDVKM. The CDR3 totals 15 residues. Based on the CDR3 plus reference TRBV28 and TRBJ1-5, the full variable domain is DVKVTQSSRYLVKRTGEKVFLECVQDMDHENMFWYRQDPGLGLRLIYFSYDVKMKEKGDIPEGYSVSREKKERFSLILESASTNQTSMYLCASSPTRATGQPQHFGDGTRLSIL.

This chain uses TRBV7-2 with TRBJ2-1; TRBD1 agrees at 10 bases. The CDR3 is 16 residues long. Germline V lookup: CDR1 SGHTA, CDR2 FQGNSA. Trimming took 5 bases from V and 8 from J; bases not matched to a gene: 12. CDR3 amino acids: CASSLMGQGRLDEQFF. In DNA, the CDR3 is TGTGCCAGCAGCCTAATGGGACAGGGGAGACTCGATGAGCAGTTCTTC.

Only a few counts were recorded for this clone. The gene calls are TRBV5-1 and TRBJ2-2, with 9 bases aligning to TRBD2. Germline V CDR1 and CDR2: SGHRS, YFSETQ. The V gene end was trimmed by 5 bases and the J gene end by 3 bases; junction bases not matched to a gene: 2. This CDR3 comprises 14 residues. The CDR3 nucleotides read TGCGCCAGCAGAATAGCGGGAGACACCGGGGAGCTGTTTTTT. Amino acids: CASRIAGDTGELFF.

V gene TRBV6-1 combines with J gene TRBJ1-2, with D perhaps matching TRBD1 (6 bases). V shed 1 base and J shed 3 bases, with 6 bases lying between them. The CDR3 is 13 amino acids. The germline V gene has CDR1 MNHNS and CDR2 SASEGT. CDR3 sequence: CASSEDRDYGYTF. For the CDR3, the DNA is TGTGCCAGCAGTGAAGACAGGGACTATGGCTACACCTTC.

The V and J genes are TRBV7-2 and TRBJ2-7; 12 bases are shared with TRBD2. J gave up 3 bases and V 1 base, and 1 base lay outside the gene matches. There are 15 residues in the CDR3. The germline V gene encodes CDR1 SGHTA and CDR2 FQGNSA. This CDR3 is CASSLGLAGDYEQYF. In nucleotides, the CDR3 is TGTGCCAGCAGCTTAGGACTAGCGGGAGACTACGAGCAGTACTTC.

On this clone itself: Distinct nucleotide sequences in the sample also encode this CDR3. The rearrangement joins TRBV3-1 (or the pseudogene TRBV3-2) to TRBJ2-1, with 12 bases matching TRBD2. The junction had 2 bases not matched to a gene; V was cut back by 4 bases and J by 4 bases. Germline V CDR1 and CDR2: LGHDT, YNNKEL (reference sequence). The CDR3 sequence is 15 residues long. CDR3 sequence (DNA): TGTGCCAGCAGCCCCGGACTAGCGGGATACAATGAGCAGTTCTTC. Translation: CASSPGLAGYNEQFF.

The chain couples TRBV9 to TRBJ2-7; 9 nucleotides match TRBD2. Germline V gene sequence: CDR1 SGDLS, CDR2 YYNGEE. The CDR3 contains 15 residues. The J segment lost 7 bases and the V segment lost 0 bases, leaving 8 bases of the junction unmatched. The CDR3 protein is CASSVVGAGGGEQYF. CDR3 nucleotide sequence: TGTGCCAGCAGCGTAGTCGGAGCGGGAGGTGGGGAGCAGTACTTC.

This clone came up a few times. The chain is built from TRBV28 and TRBJ1-5; 7 positions match TRBD1. This CDR3 spans 14 amino acids. With V trimmed by 6 bases and J by 4 bases, 6 bases remained unmatched. CDR1 MDHEN and CDR2 SYDVKM come from the germline V gene. CDR3 amino acids: CASRTGTANQPQHF. Here the CDR3 DNA reads TGTGCCAGCAGAACCGGGACAGCTAATCAGCCCCAGCATTTT.

This clone was observed a single time. V gene TRBV7-9 combines with J gene TRBJ2-2, with TRBD2 as a possible D gene (6 bases). Trimming removed 7 bases from V and 6 bases from J, with 12 bases in between. The CDR3 has 13 residues. Germline assignment: CDR1 SEHNR and CDR2 FQNEAQ (reference sequence). CDR3 residues: CASNGREAGELFF. The CDR3, as DNA: TGTGCCAGCAACGGAAGGGAGGCCGGGGAGCTGTTTTTT.

This clone came up once. The chain carries TRBV7-9 and TRBJ2-7, with 9 bases aligning to TRBD1. Unmatched junction bases numbered 6, after V lost 6 bases and J lost 6 bases. CDR1 is SEHNR, CDR2 FQNEAQ, per germline (reference sequence). This CDR3 has 13 residues. The CDR3 loop is CASRAGTGIEQYF. CDR3 bases: TGTGCCAGCAGGGCCGGGACAGGGATCGAGCAGTACTTC.

This clone was observed a few times. The chain has TRBV2 and TRBJ2-4; 7 nucleotides match TRBD1. Losses at the gene ends were 3 bases for V and 0 bases for J; bases not matched to a gene: 17. The CDR3 length is 20 residues. Germline V gene lookup returns CDR1 SNHLY and CDR2 FYNNEI. The CDR3 nucleotides are TGTGCCAGCAGTGAGGTAGGGGGCGCGAGACGGGAAGGAGCCAAAAACATTCAGTACTTC. Its translation: CASSEVGGARREGAKNIQYF. Complete variable domain (other parts from reference TRBV2 and TRBJ2-4): EPEVTQTPSHQVTQMGQEVILRCVPISNHLYFYWYRQILGQKVEFLVSFYNNEISEKSEIFDDQFSVERPDGSNFTLKIRSTKLEDSAMYFCASSEVGGARREGAKNIQYFGAGTRLSVL.

The rearrangement joins TRBV7-2 to TRBJ2-7, with TRBD1 matching over 10 bases. Germline loops: CDR1 SGHTA, CDR2 FQGNSA. The junction had 4 bases not matched to a gene; V was cut back by 4 bases and J by 4 bases. The CDR3 runs to 14 residues. This chain's CDR3 is CASSSSGQGYEQYF. CDR3 sequence (DNA): TGTGCCAGCAGCTCCTCGGGACAGGGGTACGAGCAGTACTTC.

This clone appeared once. The chain uses TRBV15 and TRBJ2-7; D is possibly TRBD1 (6 bases). V lost 0 bases to trimming and J lost 3 bases, with 15 bases between them. CDR1 is LNHNV, CDR2 YYDKDF, per germline (reference sequence). CDR3 length: 16 residues. CDR3 sequence (DNA): TGTGCCACCAGCAGAGACGGGCCACAGGGAGTCTACGAGCAGTACTTC. Translation: CATSRDGPQGVYEQYF. Using reference TRBV15 and TRBJ2-7 for the parts outside the CDR3, the full variable domain is DAMVIQNPRYQVTQFGKPVTLSCSQTLNHNVMYWYQQKSSQAPKLLFHYYDKDFNNEADTPDNFQSRRPNTSFCFLDIRSPGLGDTAMYLCATSRDGPQGVYEQYFGPGTRLTVT.

The chain links TRBV23-1 to TRBJ2-5; a possible D gene is TRBD2 (5 bases). TRBV23-1 is an open reading frame whose function is uncertain. Trimming removed 0 bases at V and 5 bases at J, with 13 bases between. CDR3 length: 15 amino acids. CDR3 in amino acids: CASSQSLAGGETQYF. The CDR3 coding sequence is TGCGCCAGCAGTCAATCGCTCGCCGGCGGGGAGACCCAGTACTTC.

This clone was observed a single time. The chain links TRBV7-9 to TRBJ2-3; D may be TRBD1 (5 bases). The germline V and J ends were trimmed by 1 base and 0 bases, with 11 bases remaining between them. Germline V lookup: CDR1 SEHNR, CDR2 FQNEAQ (reference sequence). This CDR3 has 16 residues. The chain's CDR3 is CASSLGGSPSTDTQYF. In DNA form, the CDR3 reads TGTGCCAGCAGCTTAGGGGGCAGTCCTAGCACAGATACGCAGTATTTT. Full variable domain (missing parts from reference TRBV7-9 and TRBJ2-3): DTGVSQNPRHKITKRGQNVTFRCDPISEHNRLYWYRQTLGQGPEFLTYFQNEAQLEKSRLLSDRFSAERPKGSFSTLEIQRTEQGDSAMYLCASSLGGSPSTDTQYFGPGTRLTVL.

This chain links TRBV6-4 with TRBJ2-2, with TRBD2 as a possible D gene (6 bases). Deletions cut 7 bases from V and 2 bases from J, with 8 bases between. CDR3 length: 13 amino acids. Per the germline V gene, CDR1 is MRHNA and CDR2 is SNTAGT. The CDR3 is CASKDYNTGELFF. The CDR3, as DNA: TGTGCCAGCAAGGACTACAACACCGGGGAGCTGTTTTTT.

This clone was seen a single time. The CDR3 here is CASSLQGSPWFF. The DNA for the CDR3 is TGTGCCAGCAGTTTACAGGGTTCTCCTTGGTTCTTC. This rearrangement joins TRBV28 to TRBJ2-1; TRBD1 is a possible D gene (5 bases). Germline values: CDR1 MDHEN, CDR2 SYDVKM. Trimming stripped 2 bases from V and 15 bases from J, with 14 bases between. There are 12 residues in the CDR3. Drawing the rest from reference TRBV28 and TRBJ2-1, the complete variable domain is DVKVTQSSRYLVKRTGEKVFLECVQDMDHENMFWYRQDPGLGLRLIYFSYDVKMKEKGDIPEGYSVSREKKERFSLILESASTNQTSMYLCASSLQGSPWFFGPGTRLTVL.

This chain links TRBV7-3 with TRBJ2-1; 10 bases agree with TRBD1. V lost 3 bases, J lost 1 base, and 6 bases stayed unmatched. This CDR3 spans 17 amino acids. CDR1 is SGHTA and CDR2 is FQGTGA in the germline V gene. This chain's CDR3 is CASSLGDRGGSYNEQFF. The CDR3 coding sequence is TGTGCCAGCAGCTTGGGGGACAGGGGCGGATCCTACAATGAGCAGTTCTTC. Full variable domain (missing parts from reference TRBV7-3 and TRBJ2-1): GAGVSQTPSNKVTEKGKYVELRCDPISGHTALYWYRQSLGQGPEFLIYFQGTGAADDSGLPNDRFFAVRPEGSVSTLKIQRTERGDSAVYLCASSLGDRGGSYNEQFFGPGTRLTVL.

V usage is TRBV25-1 and J usage is TRBJ2-1; 11 bases agree with TRBD1. Germline V gene sequence: CDR1 MGHDK, CDR2 SYGVNS. The CDR3 totals 13 residues. The V gene end was trimmed by 4 bases and the J gene end by 12 bases; junction bases not matched to a gene: 5. CDR3 protein: CASSAPGQGGQFF. CDR3 bases: TGTGCCAGCAGTGCCCCGGGACAGGGGGGGCAGTTCTTC.

The chain links TRBV4-1 to TRBJ2-1, with 12 bases lining up with TRBD2. Germline loops: CDR1 MGHRA, CDR2 YSYEKL. Trimming removed 1 base from V and 5 bases from J; junction bases left unmatched: 15. The CDR3 loop spans 20 amino acids. Here the CDR3 DNA reads TGCGCCAGCAGCCAAGCTCTCGGGACTAGCGGGCCCCTTCCCAACAATGAGCAGTTCTTC. Its protein is CASSQALGTSGPLPNNEQFF.

V usage is TRBV18 and J usage is TRBJ2-7; possibly TRBD1 for D (5 bases). This CDR3 spans 15 amino acids. V was trimmed by 1 base and J by 3 bases, leaving 13 bases between them. Germline values: CDR1 KGHSH, CDR2 LQKENI. The DNA for the CDR3 is TGTGCCAGCTCACCACAGGCAGGGTTCGGCTACGAGCAGTACTTC. Translation: CASSPQAGFGYEQYF.

This clone appeared once. The chain carries TRBV5-1 and TRBJ1-5; 8 nucleotides agree with TRBD1. Germline CDR1 is SGHRS and CDR2 is YFSETQ. V trimming: 3 bases; J trimming: 8 bases; junction bases outside the gene matches: 10. CDR3 size: 15 residues. CDR3 amino acids: CASSSGQGGIEPQHF. The CDR3 coding sequence is TGCGCCAGCAGCTCAGGACAGGGAGGAATCGAGCCCCAGCATTTT.

V gene TRBV6-5 combines with J gene TRBJ2-7; the match to TRBD1 covers 7 bases. CDR1 and CDR2 from the germline V gene are MNHEY and SVGAGI. Unmatched junction bases numbered 10, after V lost 8 bases and J lost 6 bases. This CDR3 comprises 13 residues. The CDR3 is CASRTTGKGEQYF. The CDR3 DNA is TGTGCCAGCCGCACGACAGGGAAAGGCGAGCAGTACTTC.

The chain uses TRBV28 and TRBJ1-6, with a tentative D call TRBD1 (5 bases). Germline V gives CDR1 MDHEN, CDR2 SYDVKM. Between the trimmed V and J ends, which lost 6 bases and 1 base, there was a span of 19 bases. This CDR3 has 18 amino acids. Here the CDR3 DNA reads TGTGCCAGCAGCTTGGCGCAGGGACTAGGTTCCTATAATTCACCCCTCCACTTT. This encodes CASSLAQGLGSYNSPLHF.

In DNA, the CDR3 is TGTGCCAGCAGCAACAGGGAGACCCAGTACTTC. Translated: CASSNRETQYF. This chain connects TRBV21-1 to TRBJ2-5; the table's D call of TRBD1 was not tested on the DNA. TRBV21-1 is a pseudogene segment. The CDR3 runs 11 residues.

This rearrangement joins TRBV6-5 to TRBJ1-3, with 9 nucleotides matching TRBD1. The CDR3 sequence is 15 residues long. With 7 bases clipped from V and 2 bases from J, the junction kept 6 bases outside the gene matches. The germline V gene has CDR1 MNHEY and CDR2 SVGAGI. The CDR3 sequence: CASTTGTGTGNTIYF. The CDR3, as DNA: TGTGCCAGCACGACCGGGACAGGGACTGGAAACACCATATATTTT.